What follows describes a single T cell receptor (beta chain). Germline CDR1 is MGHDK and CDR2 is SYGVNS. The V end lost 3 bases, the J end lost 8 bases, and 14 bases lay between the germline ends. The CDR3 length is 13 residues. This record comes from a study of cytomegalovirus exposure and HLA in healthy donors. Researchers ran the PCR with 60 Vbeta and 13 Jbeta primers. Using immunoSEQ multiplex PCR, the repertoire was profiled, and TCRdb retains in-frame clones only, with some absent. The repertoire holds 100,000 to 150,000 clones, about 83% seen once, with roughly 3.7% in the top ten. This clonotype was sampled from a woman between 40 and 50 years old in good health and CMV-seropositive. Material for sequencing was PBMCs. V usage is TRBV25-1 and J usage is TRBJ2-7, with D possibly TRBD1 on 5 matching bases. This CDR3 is CASSEQMGLQQYF. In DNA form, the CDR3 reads TGTGCCAGCAGTGAGCAGATGGGGCTACAGCAGTACTTC.